The clone carrying this T cell receptor (beta chain) occurred once. Its antigen remains unidentified. Trimming took 0 bases from V and 7 from J, leaving 13 bases between them. The CDR3 is 14 amino acids. Germline lookup yields CDR1 SGHNT and CDR2 YYREEE (reference sequence). Data came from immunoSEQ multiplex PCR; TCRdb stores just in-frame clones and leaves some out. The sample carries tens of thousands of clones, 75% to 90% recorded once. The entry originates in a study of T cells in localized non-small cell lung cancer. Study-level findings and limits: A denser population of T cells in blood accompanied longer overall survival. Adjacent lung was found to contain a median about 62 of the top 100 tumor clones.

The TCR comes from a woman aged 40 to 75 with stage I lung adenocarcinoma. Sequenced here: peripheral blood, sampled before any cancer treatment. V is TRBV5-4 and J is TRBJ1-2; a weak D match, TRBD1 (6 bases). CDR3 protein: CASSLEWGAAGYTF. DNA for the CDR3: TGTGCCAGCAGCTTGGAATGGGGGGCGGCTGGCTACACCTTC.